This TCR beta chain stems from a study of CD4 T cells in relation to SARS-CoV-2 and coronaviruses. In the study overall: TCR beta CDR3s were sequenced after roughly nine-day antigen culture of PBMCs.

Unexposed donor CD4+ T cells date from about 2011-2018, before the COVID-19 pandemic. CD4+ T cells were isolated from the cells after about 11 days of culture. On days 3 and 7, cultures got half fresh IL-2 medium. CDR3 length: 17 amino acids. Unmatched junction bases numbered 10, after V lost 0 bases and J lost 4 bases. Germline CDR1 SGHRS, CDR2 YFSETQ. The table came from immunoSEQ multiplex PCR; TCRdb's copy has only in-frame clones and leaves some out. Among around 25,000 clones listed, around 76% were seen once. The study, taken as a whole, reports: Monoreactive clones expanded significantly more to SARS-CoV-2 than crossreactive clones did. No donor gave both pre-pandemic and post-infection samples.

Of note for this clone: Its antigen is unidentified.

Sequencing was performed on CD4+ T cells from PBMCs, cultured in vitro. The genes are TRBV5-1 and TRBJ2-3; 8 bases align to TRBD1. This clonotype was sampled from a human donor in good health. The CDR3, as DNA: TGCGCCAGCAGCTTGGCCGGACAGGGTCAGGGGGCAGATACGCAGTATTTT. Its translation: CASSLAGQGQGADTQYF.